This TCR beta chain was profiled in a study of T cell repertoires in cytomegalovirus infection. About the study: The public TCR beta signatures pointed to both CMV infection and matching HLA type. Broader study findings: Dominant in the ex vivo response were TCR beta clonotypes restricted by HLA-C and specific for CMV.

TCRdb passed the reads through MiXCR, listing each CDR3 protein once. The sample lists about half a million distinct CDR3 sequences, about 42% occurring once. Concerning this clonotype: Its cognate antigen is unknown. A read error may account for a junction end that differs from germline.

The CDR3 is 13 amino acids. CDR1 and CDR2 (germline): LNHNV, YYDKDF (reference sequence). The material sequenced was cultured PBMCs, taken from culture after CMV antigen stimulation. The chain has TRBV15 and TRBJ2-5; TRBD1 or TRBD2 may be the D gene (7 bases each). The origin of this receptor is a human donor in good health (CMV status not recorded). Some clones in this sample may be carry-over from other donors' samples. The CDR3 region has the DNA TGTGCCACCAGCTACGACAGGGAGGGGGGTCTCGCCTTC. It translates to CATSYDREGGLAF. Combining the CDR3 with reference TRBV15 and TRBJ2-5 gives the whole variable domain DAMVIQNPRYQVTQFGKPVTLSCSQTLNHNVMYWYQQKSSQAPKLLFHYYDKDFNNEADTPDNFQSRRPNTSFCFLDIRSPGLGDTAMYLCATSYDREGGLAFGPGTRLLVL.